This entry lists 14 T cell receptor beta chains sequenced from one sample in a study of blood T cell repertoires in COVID-19. Only in-frame clones appear in the TCRdb table, and some are missing; sequencing was by immunoSEQ multiplex PCR. The sample consists of 100,000 to 150,000 clones, around 89% of them appearing once. The sample taken for sequencing was peripheral blood. The receptors stem from a man between 60 and 70 years old with COVID-19, enrolled during active disease.

CDR3 protein: CASSQEGAGRAEAFF. CDR3 DNA: TGCGCCAGCAGCCAAGAGGGGGCAGGGAGGGCTGAAGCTTTCTTT. V is TRBV4-1 and J is TRBJ1-1; D may be TRBD1 (6 bases). The V end lost 0 bases, the J end lost 6 bases, and 14 bases lay between the germline ends. In germline, CDR1 is MGHRA, CDR2 YSYEKL. The CDR3 has 15 amino acids.

The gene calls are TRBV28 and TRBJ2-5; TRBD2 aligns across 9 bases. The CDR3 spans 15 residues. The V gene's germline CDR1 is MDHEN and CDR2 SYDVKM. With 6 bases clipped from V and 2 bases from J, the junction kept 7 bases outside the gene matches. The CDR3 loop reads CASSGGGGAQETQYF. As DNA, the CDR3 is TGTGCCAGCAGCGGGGGCGGGGGGGCTCAAGAGACCCAGTACTTC.

CDR3: CASSLDRAFAQPQHF. The CDR3 coding sequence is TGTGCCAGCAGCTTAGACAGGGCTTTCGCTCAGCCCCAGCATTTT. The chain couples TRBV28 to TRBJ1-5; 7 nucleotides agree with TRBD1. CDR3 length equals 15 residues. CDR1 MDHEN and CDR2 SYDVKM come from the germline V gene. V lost 6 bases, J lost 6 bases, and 11 bases stayed unmatched.

This clone was seen a handful of times. The gene calls are TRBV4-1 and TRBJ1-2; 9 nucleotides agree with TRBD1. Germline V gene data show CDR1 as MGHRA and CDR2 as YSYEKL. The CDR3 extends over 13 amino acids. Trimming at V came to 7 bases and at J to 4 bases, leaving 4 bases not matched to a gene. This chain's CDR3 is CASNQDRGYGYTF. CDR3 sequence (DNA): TGCGCCAGCAATCAGGACAGGGGCTATGGCTACACCTTC.

The V gene is TRBV5-1, the J gene TRBJ1-1; maybe TRBD1 (6 bases). Trimming removed 2 bases at V and 3 bases at J, with 11 bases between. There are 14 residues in the CDR3. The germline V gene encodes CDR1 SGHRS and CDR2 YFSETQ. CDR3 nucleotide sequence: TGCGCCAGCAGCTTACTTACAGGGTACACTGAAGCTTTCTTT. Its protein is CASSLLTGYTEAFF. Drawing the rest from reference TRBV5-1 and TRBJ1-1, the complete variable domain is KAGVTQTPRYLIKTRGQQVTLSCSPISGHRSVSWYQQTPGQGLQFLFEYFSETQRNKGNFPGRFSGRQFSNSRSEMNVSTLELGDSALYLCASSLLTGYTEAFFGQGTRLTVV.

This chain links TRBV9 with TRBJ1-3; 7 bases align to TRBD1. V was clipped by 9 bases and J by 5 bases; unmatched bases: 14. CDR3 length: 15 residues. CDR1 is SGDLS, CDR2 YYNGEE, per germline. The CDR3 DNA follows: TGTGCCAATTTACTAAGGGACAGACCAAGAAACACCATATATTTT. Its translation is CANLLRDRPRNTIYF.

The chain is built from TRBV7-9 and TRBJ2-5; weak D call: TRBD2 (6 bases). CDR1 SEHNR and CDR2 FQNEAQ come from the germline V gene (reference sequence). This CDR3 has 14 residues. V was clipped by 3 bases and J by 2 bases, with 10 bases between them. The CDR3 sequence: CASSFLGGQETQYF. For the CDR3, the DNA is TGTGCCAGCAGCTTTTTGGGGGGTCAAGAGACCCAGTACTTC. Combining the CDR3 with reference TRBV7-9 and TRBJ2-5 gives the whole variable domain DTGVSQNPRHKITKRGQNVTFRCDPISEHNRLYWYRQTLGQGPEFLTYFQNEAQLEKSRLLSDRFSAERPKGSFSTLEIQRTEQGDSAMYLCASSFLGGQETQYFGPGTRLLVL.

The chain is built from TRBV5-1 and TRBJ1-3; the D gene is possibly TRBD1 (6 bases). The CDR3 extends over 13 amino acids. V was pared by 4 bases and J by 4 bases, with 9 bases between. The germline CDR1 and CDR2 sequences are SGHRS and YFSETQ. CDR3 sequence (DNA): TGCGCCAGCAGCGATCAGGGGGGAAACACCATATATTTT. Protein: CASSDQGGNTIYF.

The chain recombines TRBV19 with TRBJ1-2; a possible D gene is TRBD1 (5 bases). CDR1 and CDR2 from the germline V gene are LNHDA and SQIVND (reference sequence). The CDR3 is 14 amino acids. Trimming took 6 bases from V and 0 from J, leaving 11 bases between them. CDR3 residues: CASRGEGANYGYTF. The CDR3, as DNA: TGTGCCAGTAGAGGGGAGGGAGCTAACTATGGCTACACCTTC.

V usage is TRBV11-2 and J usage is TRBJ1-4; a possible D gene is TRBD1 (5 bases). The germline V gene encodes CDR1 SGHAT and CDR2 FQNNGV. The CDR3 covers 15 residues. V shed 5 bases and J shed 8 bases, with 18 bases lying between them. Here the CDR3 DNA reads TGTGCCAGCAGCCTTACAGGAGCTTCGGAGGAAAAACTGTTTTTT. Its translation is CASSLTGASEEKLFF.

The gene calls are TRBV15 and TRBJ1-2; 7 bases match TRBD1. Germline V gene data show CDR1 as LNHNV and CDR2 as YYDKDF (reference sequence). The CDR3 sequence is 15 residues long. V shed 4 bases, J shed 2 bases, and the junction held 7 bases outside the gene matches. DNA of the CDR3: TGTGCCACCAGCAAGGGGACAGTTGGGAACTATGGCTACACCTTC. This encodes CATSKGTVGNYGYTF.

This chain links TRBV29-1 with TRBJ1-2; tentative D call: TRBD1 (6 bases). The V end lost 1 base, the J end lost 4 bases, and 13 bases lay between the germline ends. In germline, CDR1 is SQVTM, CDR2 ANQGSEA. The CDR3 loop spans 14 amino acids. The CDR3 DNA reads TGCAGCGTTGAAGCCCCCGGGACACCCTATGGCTACACCTTC. It translates to CSVEAPGTPYGYTF.

The V and J genes are TRBV11-2 and TRBJ1-4; D unclear. Germline loops: CDR1 SGHAT, CDR2 FQNNGV. The V and J ends lost 1 base and 4 bases respectively, with 4 bases between them. This CDR3 comprises 13 residues. The DNA of the CDR3 is TGTGCCAGCAGCTTAGCTTTTAATGAAAAACTGTTTTTT. Amino acid sequence: CASSLAFNEKLFF.

This sequence joins TRBV25-1 and TRBJ2-7; possible D gene TRBD1, 7 bases. The germline V gene has CDR1 MGHDK and CDR2 SYGVNS. This CDR3 comprises 14 residues. V lost 4 bases, J lost 4 bases, and 14 bases lay in between. The CDR3 nucleotides are TGTGCCAGCAGTGCCGGAGGGGGCAGGTACGAGCAGTACTTC. Protein: CASSAGGGRYEQYF.